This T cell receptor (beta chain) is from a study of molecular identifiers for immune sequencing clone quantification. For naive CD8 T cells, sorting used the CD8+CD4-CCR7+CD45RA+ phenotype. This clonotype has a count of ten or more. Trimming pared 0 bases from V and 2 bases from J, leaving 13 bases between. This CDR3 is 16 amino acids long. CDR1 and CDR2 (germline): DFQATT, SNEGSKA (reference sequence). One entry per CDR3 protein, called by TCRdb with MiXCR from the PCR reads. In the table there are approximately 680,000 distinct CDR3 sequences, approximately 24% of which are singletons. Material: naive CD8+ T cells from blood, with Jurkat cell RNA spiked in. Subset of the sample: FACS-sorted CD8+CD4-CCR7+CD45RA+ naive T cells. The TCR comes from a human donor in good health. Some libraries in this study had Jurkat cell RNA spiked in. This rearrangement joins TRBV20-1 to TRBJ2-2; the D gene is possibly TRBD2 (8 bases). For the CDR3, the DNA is TGCAGTGCTAGAGACGGGAGGGGGCTAAACACCGGGGAGCTGTTTTTT. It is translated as CSARDGRGLNTGELFF.